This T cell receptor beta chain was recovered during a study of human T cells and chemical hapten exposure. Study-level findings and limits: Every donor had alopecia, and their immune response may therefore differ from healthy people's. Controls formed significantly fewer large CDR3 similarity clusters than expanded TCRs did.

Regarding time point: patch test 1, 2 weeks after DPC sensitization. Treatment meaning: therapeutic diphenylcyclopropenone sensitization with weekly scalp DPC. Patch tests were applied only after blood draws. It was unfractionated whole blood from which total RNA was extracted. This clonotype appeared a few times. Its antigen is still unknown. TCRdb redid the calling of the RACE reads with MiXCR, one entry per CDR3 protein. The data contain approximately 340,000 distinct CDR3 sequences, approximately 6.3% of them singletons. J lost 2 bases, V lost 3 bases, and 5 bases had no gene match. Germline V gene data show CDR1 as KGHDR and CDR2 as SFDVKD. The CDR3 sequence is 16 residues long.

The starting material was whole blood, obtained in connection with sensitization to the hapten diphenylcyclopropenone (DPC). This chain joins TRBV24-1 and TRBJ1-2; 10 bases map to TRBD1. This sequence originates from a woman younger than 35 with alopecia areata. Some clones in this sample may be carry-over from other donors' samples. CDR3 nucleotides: TGTGCCACCAGTGATGCCGGGACAGGGGTAAACTATGGCTACACCTTC. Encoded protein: CATSDAGTGVNYGYTF.